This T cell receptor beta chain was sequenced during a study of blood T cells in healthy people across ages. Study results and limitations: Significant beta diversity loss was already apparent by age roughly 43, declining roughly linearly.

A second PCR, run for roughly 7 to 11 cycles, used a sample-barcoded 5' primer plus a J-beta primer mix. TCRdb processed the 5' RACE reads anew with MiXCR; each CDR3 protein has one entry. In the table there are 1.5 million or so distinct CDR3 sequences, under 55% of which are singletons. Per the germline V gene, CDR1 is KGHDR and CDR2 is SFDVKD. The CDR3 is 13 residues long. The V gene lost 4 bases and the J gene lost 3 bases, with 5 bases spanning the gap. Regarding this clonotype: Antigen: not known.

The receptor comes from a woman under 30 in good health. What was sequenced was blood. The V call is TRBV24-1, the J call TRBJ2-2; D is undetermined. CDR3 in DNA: TGTGCCACCAGTGACGGATACACCGGGGAGCTGTTTTTT. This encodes CATSDGYTGELFF.